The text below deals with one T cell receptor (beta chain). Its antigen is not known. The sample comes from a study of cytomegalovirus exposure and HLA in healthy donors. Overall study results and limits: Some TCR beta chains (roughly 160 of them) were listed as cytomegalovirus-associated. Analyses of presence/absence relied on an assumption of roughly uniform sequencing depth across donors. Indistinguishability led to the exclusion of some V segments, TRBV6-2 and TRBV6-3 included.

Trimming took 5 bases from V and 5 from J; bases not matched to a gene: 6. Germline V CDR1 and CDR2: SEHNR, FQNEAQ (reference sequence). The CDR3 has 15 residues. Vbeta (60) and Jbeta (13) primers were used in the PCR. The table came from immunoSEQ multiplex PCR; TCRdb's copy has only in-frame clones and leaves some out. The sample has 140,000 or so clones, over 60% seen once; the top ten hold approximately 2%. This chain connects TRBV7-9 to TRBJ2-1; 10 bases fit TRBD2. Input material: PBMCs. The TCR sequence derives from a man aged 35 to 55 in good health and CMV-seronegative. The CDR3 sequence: CASSPLAGGDNEQFF. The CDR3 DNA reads TGTGCCAGCAGCCCGTTAGCGGGAGGTGACAATGAGCAGTTCTTC.